This T cell receptor beta chain was obtained from a study of blood T cell repertoires in COVID-19. Produced via immunoSEQ multiplex PCR; TCRdb's table is partial and in-frame only. The sample shows 84,000 or so clones, approximately 80% of them seen only once. CDR1 GTSNPN and CDR2 SVGIG come from the germline V gene (reference sequence). Trimming left V 3 bases short and J 0 bases short, with 9 bases between. This CDR3 has 14 amino acids. Sequenced material: peripheral blood. This clonotype was sampled from an elderly man with active or convalescent COVID-19. The chain combines TRBV30 with TRBJ2-1; D uncertain. CDR3 DNA sequence: TGTGCCTGGAGACCCATGAGCTCCTACAATGAGCAGTTCTTC. This translates into CAWRPMSSYNEQFF. Complete variable domain (other parts from reference TRBV30 and TRBJ2-1): SQTIHQWPATLVQPVGSPLSLECTVEGTSNPNLYWYRQAAGRGLQLLFYSVGIGQISSEVPQNLSASRPQDRQFILSSKKLLLSDSGFYLCAWRPMSSYNEQFFGPGTRLTVL.